Listed here are 24 T cell receptor beta chains from one sample, sequenced in a study of response to subunit inactivated influenza vaccine. TCRdb reprocessed the RT-PCR reads with MiXCR, giving one entry per CDR3 protein. The sample consists of under 800,000 distinct CDR3 sequences, 11% to 15% of them appearing once. The material sequenced was PBMCs from blood, taken about 14 days before vaccination. Receptor source: a man aged 45-60 years who received an inactivated influenza vaccine.

The table lists this clonotype with a few counts. The chain is built from TRBV29-1 and TRBJ1-1; D remains ambiguous. The CDR3 contains 12 residues. V dropped 2 bases and J dropped 7 bases, with 11 bases sitting between them. Germline CDR1 is SQVTM and CDR2 is ANQGSEA. CDR3 DNA: TGCAGCGTTGAAATGAAAGGAGATGAAGCTTTCTTT. It translates to CSVEMKGDEAFF. Full variable domain (rest looked up from reference TRBV29-1 and TRBJ1-1): SAVISQKPSRDICQRGTSLTIQCQVDSQVTMMFWYRQQPGQSLTLIATANQGSEATYESGFVIDKFPISRPNLTFSTLTVSNMSPEDSSIYLCSVEMKGDEAFFGQGTRLTVV.

The chain joins TRBV29-1 to TRBJ1-1; D not resolved. The CDR3 contains 10 residues. Deletions cut 4 bases from V and 11 bases from J, with 11 bases between. The germline V gene has CDR1 SQVTM and CDR2 ANQGSEA. CDR3 residues: CSVGGVGAFF. CDR3 sequence (DNA): TGCAGCGTTGGTGGGGTGGGGGCTTTCTTT.

J is TRBJ1-2 and V is TRBV20-1; 9 nucleotides match TRBD1. V was clipped by 7 bases and J by 1 base; unmatched bases: 7. Germline V gives CDR1 DFQATT, CDR2 SNEGSKA (reference sequence). The CDR3 spans 14 residues. The CDR3 reads CSVLQGAFNYGYTF. The CDR3 DNA sequence: TGCAGTGTTTTACAGGGGGCCTTTAACTATGGCTACACCTTC.

V and J are TRBV7-2 and TRBJ2-7; 9 bases match TRBD2. Germline-derived CDR1 and CDR2 are SGHTA and FQGNSA. V lost 5 bases and J lost 3; bases outside the gene matches: 11. The CDR3 extends over 16 amino acids. The CDR3 sequence: CASSAGASGVYYEQYF. Written as DNA, the CDR3 is TGTGCCAGCAGCGCCGGGGCTAGCGGGGTCTACTACGAGCAGTACTTC.

This clonotype was observed a few times. The chain is built from TRBV5-5 and TRBJ1-2; TRBD1 is a possible D gene (5 bases). Deletions cut 4 bases from V and 0 bases from J, with 13 bases between. The CDR3 sequence is 15 residues long. CDR1 and CDR2 (germline): SGHKS, YYEKEE (reference sequence). The CDR3 sequence: CASSPWQGTNYGYTF. The DNA of the CDR3 is TGTGCCAGCAGCCCCTGGCAGGGAACTAACTATGGCTACACCTTC.

V and J are TRBV3-1 and TRBJ1-2; D not certain. The germline V gene has CDR1 LGHDT and CDR2 YNNKEL (reference sequence). This CDR3 has 11 amino acids. Trimming cost V 0 bases and J 8 bases, with 4 bases left between them. The CDR3 sequence is CASSQDNGYTF. The CDR3 DNA reads TGTGCCAGCAGCCAAGATAACGGCTACACCTTC. Filled out from reference TRBV3-1 and TRBJ1-2, the complete variable domain reads DTAVSQTPKYLVTQMGNDKSIKCEQNLGHDTMYWYKQDSKKFLKIMFSYNNKELIINETVPNRFSPKSPDKAHLNLHINSLELGDSAVYFCASSQDNGYTFGSGTRLTVV.

V and J are TRBV28 and TRBJ2-7; D could derive from TRBD1 or TRBD2 (5 bases each). This CDR3 has 16 amino acids. CDR1 is MDHEN, CDR2 SYDVKM, per germline. Trimming left V 5 bases short and J 3 bases short, with 20 bases between. The CDR3 loop reads CASSPPGTNAYYEQYF. The CDR3 coding sequence is TGTGCCAGCAGTCCCCCGGGGACCAACGCCTACTACGAGCAGTACTTC.

This clonotype was seen only a few times. The chain is built from TRBV6-1 and TRBJ2-7, with D possibly TRBD1 on 5 matching bases. The V gene lost 6 bases and the J gene lost 3 bases, with 18 bases spanning the gap. The CDR3 has 15 amino acids. CDR1 MNHNS and CDR2 SASEGT come from the germline V gene. The CDR3 region has the DNA TGTGCCAGCAGCCCAGGACATAATGGGGACTACGAGCAGTACTTC. It translates to CASSPGHNGDYEQYF.

This clonotype was detected only a few times. The V call is TRBV11-2, the J call TRBJ2-2; TRBD2 aligns across 9 bases. Losses at the gene ends were 0 bases for V and 5 bases for J; bases not matched to a gene: 7. The CDR3 loop spans 17 amino acids. Germline CDR1 SGHAT, CDR2 FQNNGV. In DNA form, the CDR3 reads TGTGCCAGCAGCTTAGAGGGCGGGAGGGCCCGAACCGGGGAGCTGTTTTTT. This gives the protein CASSLEGGRARTGELFF.

This clonotype was detected a few times. The chain links TRBV27 to TRBJ2-7, with D perhaps TRBD1 (5 bases). The ends were cut back, 6 bases at V and 0 bases at J, with 12 bases in the middle. The germline gives CDR1 MNHEY, CDR2 SMNVEV (reference sequence). This CDR3 is built from 14 residues. CDR3 nucleotide sequence: TGTGCCAGCAGATCCTGGGGCAGCTCCTACGAGCAGTACTTC. It is translated as CASRSWGSSYEQYF.

V usage is TRBV20-1 and J usage is TRBJ2-7, with D possibly being TRBD2 (7 bases). This CDR3 contains 14 residues. Trimming removed 5 bases from V and 7 bases from J, with 21 bases in between. Germline assignment: CDR1 DFQATT and CDR2 SNEGSKA (reference sequence). In nucleotides, the CDR3 is TGCAGTGCTCCCAAGACTAGCAGCGGGACAGAGCAGTACTTC. Residues: CSAPKTSSGTEQYF.

DNA of the CDR3: TGCGCCAGCAGCTTGGAATCCCCCGGGACAGCCTTCACCGGGGAGCTGTTTTTT. It translates to CASSLESPGTAFTGELFF. The chain has TRBV5-1 and TRBJ2-2, with TRBD1 matching over 7 bases. The CDR3 loop spans 18 amino acids. Germline assignment: CDR1 SGHRS and CDR2 YFSETQ. After removal of 0 bases from V and 4 bases from J, the junction contained 12 bases not matched to a gene.

This clonotype came up many times. In DNA form, the CDR3 reads TGTGCCAGCAGCTCTCATGGGACAGGGAGGGAAAACATTCAGTACTTC. Its translation is CASSSHGTGRENIQYF. This chain joins TRBV28 and TRBJ2-4, with 9 bases that match TRBD1. The CDR3 totals 16 residues. Trimming at V came to 6 bases and at J to 5 bases, leaving 11 bases not matched to a gene. Germline assignment: CDR1 MDHEN and CDR2 SYDVKM.

In this sample, this clonotype turned up a few times. The CDR3: CASSHPLAATSSTDTQYF. In DNA form, the CDR3 reads TGTGCCAGCAGCCACCCCCTAGCGGCGACTTCTAGCACAGATACGCAGTATTTT. The chain employs TRBV11-2 and TRBJ2-3, with 7 nucleotides matching TRBD2. This CDR3 is built from 18 residues. Germline CDR1 is SGHAT and CDR2 is FQNNGV. V was clipped by 5 bases and J by 0 bases; unmatched bases: 14.

This clonotype was observed a handful of times. V and J are TRBV7-2 and TRBJ2-7; D possibly corresponds to TRBD2 (5 bases). V shed 5 bases and J shed 3 bases, with 14 bases lying between them. Per the germline V gene, CDR1 is SGHTA and CDR2 is FQGNSA. The CDR3 covers 14 residues. The CDR3 region is CASSPTTGFYEQYF. DNA for the CDR3: TGTGCCAGCAGCCCCACAACGGGGTTCTACGAGCAGTACTTC.

The J gene is TRBJ2-7, the V gene TRBV20-1; D tentatively reads TRBD1 or TRBD2 (6 bases each). CDR1 and CDR2 from the germline V gene are DFQATT and SNEGSKA (reference sequence). V was clipped by 0 bases and J by 0 bases, with 12 bases between them. This CDR3 has 15 amino acids. The CDR3 reads CSARDGGPSSYEQYF. The CDR3 DNA is TGCAGTGCTAGAGATGGGGGGCCCAGCTCCTACGAGCAGTACTTC.

In this sample, this clonotype turned up a few times. The V call is TRBV27, the J call TRBJ1-6; D may be TRBD1 (6 bases). The germline CDR1 and CDR2 sequences are MNHEY and SMNVEV (reference sequence). The CDR3 totals 14 residues. V lost 4 bases, J lost 8 bases, and 12 bases lay in between. CDR3 amino acids: CASSYRDADSPLHF. The CDR3 DNA follows: TGTGCCAGCAGTTACAGGGACGCGGATTCACCCCTCCACTTT.

This clonotype was detected ten times or more. V usage is TRBV12-3 or TRBV12-4 and J usage is TRBJ2-2; TRBD2 matches at 8 bases. J was trimmed by 6 bases and V by 2 bases; bases with no gene match: 5. CDR3 size: 15 residues. For the CDR3, the DNA is TGTGCCAGCAGTTTATCTTCGGGGGGGCCCGGGGAGCTGTTTTTT. It is translated as CASSLSSGGPGELFF.

This clonotype has a handful of counts. The chain carries TRBV19 and TRBJ2-7, with D perhaps given as TRBD1 or TRBD2 (5 bases each). V gave up 3 bases and J gave up 0 bases, with 9 bases separating them. Germline V gene data show CDR1 as LNHDA and CDR2 as SQIVND (reference sequence). The CDR3 has 14 amino acids. CDR3 sequence (DNA): TGTGCCAGTAGTATGGGACGGGGCTCCTACGAGCAGTACTTC. It is translated as CASSMGRGSYEQYF.

The chain has TRBV19 and TRBJ2-3, with TRBD2 matching over 14 bases. CDR1 is LNHDA and CDR2 is SQIVND in the germline V gene (reference sequence). V gave up 9 bases and J gave up 1 base; unmatched junction bases: 9. The CDR3 runs to 17 residues. The CDR3 DNA follows: TGTGCCAGCAGGGGACTAGCGGGAGATCGGGGCACAGATACGCAGTATTTT. Translating gives CASRGLAGDRGTDTQYF.

This clonotype has at least ten counts. The chain has TRBV3-1 and TRBJ2-7; TRBD2 matches 10 bases. Germline lookup yields CDR1 LGHDT and CDR2 YNNKEL (reference sequence). The CDR3 extends over 14 amino acids. The ends lost 2 bases at V and 6 bases at J; junction bases unmatched: 4. CDR3 in DNA: TGTGCCAGCAGCCAACGCTTAGCGGGAGGCGAGCAGTACTTC. Protein: CASSQRLAGGEQYF.

This clonotype was detected many times. The gene calls are TRBV5-5 and TRBJ2-3; D call uncertain. CDR1 and CDR2 from the germline V gene are SGHKS and YYEKEE (reference sequence). Trimming removed 0 bases at V and 2 bases at J, with 7 bases between. The CDR3 runs to 14 residues. In nucleotides, the CDR3 is TGTGCCAGCAGCTTGGATAGGAACACAGATACGCAGTATTTT. Translation gives CASSLDRNTDTQYF.

The genes are TRBV18 and TRBJ1-1, with TRBD1 matching over 10 bases. The germline gives CDR1 KGHSH, CDR2 LQKENI. Trimming cost V 0 bases and J 2 bases; bases outside gene matches: 3. The CDR3 length is 16 residues. CDR3 DNA: TGTGCCAGCTCACCACCGGGACAGGGGAGTAACACTGAAGCTTTCTTT. This gives the protein CASSPPGQGSNTEAFF.

This chain joins TRBV7-6 and TRBJ2-7, with D unresolved. Trimming took 10 bases from V and 4 from J, leaving 17 bases between them. Germline values: CDR1 SGHVS, CDR2 FNYEAQ. The CDR3 spans 13 residues. CDR3 loop: CATTSRTGYEQYF. CDR3 coding DNA: TGTGCCACCACCTCACGTACTGGATACGAGCAGTACTTC.